This T cell receptor (beta chain) was observed in a study of T cell repertoires in cytomegalovirus infection. On the study more broadly: Public TCR beta signatures marked donors with CMV infection and the matching HLA.

Findings and limits, study-wide: The ex vivo response showed dominance by HLA-C-restricted CMV-specific TCR beta clonotypes.

This clonotype occurred a few times. Its matching antigen is unknown. The CDR3 runs to 18 residues. The junction had 11 bases not matched to a gene; V was cut back by 3 bases and J by 2 bases. From germline, CDR1 is SQVTM and CDR2 ANQGSEA. One entry per CDR3 protein, called by TCRdb with MiXCR from the reads. The profile shows about 230,000 distinct CDR3 sequences, approximately 7% of them singletons. The TCR sequence derives from a human donor in good health (CMV status not recorded). Some clones in this sample may be carry-over from other donors' samples. V and J are TRBV29-1 and TRBJ2-5; 14 bases match TRBD2. Sequencing was carried out using PBMCs. The CDR3: CSVDIWTSGGPEQETQYF. The DNA for the CDR3 is TGCAGCGTTGATATTTGGACTAGCGGGGGGCCAGAGCAAGAGACCCAGTACTTC.